Listed here are 8 T cell receptor beta chains from one sample, sequenced in a study of response to subunit inactivated influenza vaccine. TCRdb fed the RT-PCR reads into MiXCR, producing one record per CDR3 protein. The data hold 700,000 to 900,000 distinct CDR3 sequences, with around 20% observed a single time. The sequencing used PBMCs from blood, collected approximately 5 days after vaccination. Receptors were obtained from a man between 50 and 59 years old who received an inactivated influenza vaccine.

The chain couples TRBV5-6 to TRBJ2-7; TRBD2 agrees at 7 bases. The germline V gene encodes CDR1 SGHDT and CDR2 YYEEEE. This CDR3 spans 14 amino acids. V gave up 6 bases and J gave up 1 base; unmatched junction bases: 7. The DNA of the CDR3 is TGTGCCAGCACCAAAAAGCGGGGATCCTACGAGCAGTACTTC. Amino acids: CASTKKRGSYEQYF.

The rearrangement joins TRBV10-3 to TRBJ2-2, with D possibly TRBD2 on 6 matching bases. V dropped 6 bases and J dropped 5 bases, with 13 bases sitting between them. CDR1 is ENHRY, CDR2 SYGVKD, per germline. The CDR3 extends over 14 amino acids. The DNA for the CDR3 is TGTGCCATCAGGGGGAGGACGGGAACCGGGGAGCTGTTTTTT. Translation: CAIRGRTGTGELFF.

The chain carries TRBV2 and TRBJ1-1; D ambiguous. CDR3 length: 14 amino acids. CDR1 is SNHLY and CDR2 is FYNNEI in the germline V gene. The V end lost 3 bases, the J end lost 1 base, and 9 bases lay between the germline ends. Written as DNA, the CDR3 is TGTGCCAGCAGTGAGAGATTTAGGAACACTGAAGCTTTCTTT. It is translated as CASSERFRNTEAFF.

The V gene is TRBV28, the J gene TRBJ2-5, with D possibly being TRBD1 or TRBD2 (5 bases each). This CDR3 spans 16 amino acids. In germline, CDR1 is MDHEN, CDR2 SYDVKM. V was trimmed by 4 bases and J by 7 bases, leaving 22 bases between them. CDR3 sequence (DNA): TGTGCCAGCAGTTCCCCCGGGGCAGGGAAAGTCGGGACCCAGTACTTC. Protein sequence: CASSSPGAGKVGTQYF.

The V and J genes are TRBV29-1 and TRBJ1-2; D gene unclear. This CDR3 spans 12 amino acids. Deletions cut 0 bases from V and 6 bases from J, with 8 bases between. Germline V lookup: CDR1 SQVTM, CDR2 ANQGSEA. CDR3 residues: CSVEDRSDGYTF. The CDR3 bases are TGCAGCGTTGAAGATCGAAGTGATGGCTACACCTTC. The full variable domain, rest sourced from reference TRBV29-1 and TRBJ1-2, is SAVISQKPSRDICQRGTSLTIQCQVDSQVTMMFWYRQQPGQSLTLIATANQGSEATYESGFVIDKFPISRPNLTFSTLTVSNMSPEDSSIYLCSVEDRSDGYTFGSGTRLTVV.

This clonotype showed up many times. J is TRBJ2-7 and V is TRBV12-3 or TRBV12-4; 8 bases align to TRBD2. Trimming took 1 base from V and 3 from J; bases not matched to a gene: 11. This CDR3 region has 17 residues. The CDR3 bases are TGTGCCAGCAGTTTAGAGGTGCGGGGGGTACCGATCTACGAGCAGTACTTC. Translated: CASSLEVRGVPIYEQYF.

The rearrangement links TRBV6-5 to TRBJ1-2; D may be TRBD1 (5 bases). CDR1 is MNHEY, CDR2 SVGAGI, per germline. The CDR3 sequence is 15 residues long. V lost 2 bases to trimming and J lost 5 bases, with 15 bases between them. The CDR3 is CASSYARGGFYGYTF. DNA for the CDR3: TGTGCCAGCAGTTACGCAAGGGGAGGCTTTTATGGCTACACCTTC.

This clonotype occurred a few times. This rearrangement joins TRBV5-1 to TRBJ2-5, with D tentatively TRBD2 (5 bases). V was trimmed by 0 bases and J by 0 bases, leaving 15 bases between them. The CDR3 is 17 amino acids. CDR1 is SGHRS and CDR2 is YFSETQ in the germline V gene. The CDR3 nucleotides are TGCGCCAGCAGCTTGGCCGTCGGGGTCTACGACCAAGAGACCCAGTACTTC. It translates to CASSLAVGVYDQETQYF.